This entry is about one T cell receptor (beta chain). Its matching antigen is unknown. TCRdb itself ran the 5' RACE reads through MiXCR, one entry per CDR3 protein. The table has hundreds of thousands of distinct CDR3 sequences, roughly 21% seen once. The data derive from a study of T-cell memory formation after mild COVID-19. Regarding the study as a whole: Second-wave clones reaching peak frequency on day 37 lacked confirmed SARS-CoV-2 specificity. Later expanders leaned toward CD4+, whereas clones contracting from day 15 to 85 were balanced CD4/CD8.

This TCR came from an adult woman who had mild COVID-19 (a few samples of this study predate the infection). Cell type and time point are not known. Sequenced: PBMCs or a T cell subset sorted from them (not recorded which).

CDR3 region: CASSQIHEVSSYEQYF. The CDR3 DNA is TGCGCCAGCAGCCAGATTCATGAGGTCAGCTCCTACGAGCAGTACTTC. The rearrangement uses TRBV5-1 and TRBJ2-7; D remains unclear. This CDR3 comprises 16 residues. Germline CDR1 reads SGHRS; CDR2 reads YFSETQ. Deletions cut 4 bases from V and 0 bases from J, with 17 bases between.